These 21 T cell receptor beta chains were sequenced from one sample in a study of cytomegalovirus exposure and HLA in healthy donors. The PCR ran on 60 Vbeta and 13 Jbeta primers. Clones were read by immunoSEQ multiplex PCR, and TCRdb kept only the in-frame ones, dropping some. The data contain 120,000 to 150,000 clones, about 80% of them singletons. The sample taken for sequencing was PBMCs. The receptors come from a man aged 35-49 years in good health and CMV-seropositive.

This chain links TRBV7-9 with TRBJ2-1; the match to TRBD1 covers 7 bases. CDR1 and CDR2 from the germline V gene are SEHNR and FQNEAQ (reference sequence). V was pared by 5 bases and J by 8 bases, with 12 bases of the junction left unmatched. The length of the CDR3 is 15 residues. CDR3 DNA sequence: TGTGCCAGCAGCGAGACAGGGAACGCCGTAGATGAGCAGTTCTTC. Translation: CASSETGNAVDEQFF.

A single count supports this clone. This chain joins TRBV4-1 and TRBJ2-5; the match to TRBD2 covers 7 bases. Germline loops: CDR1 MGHRA, CDR2 YSYEKL. J lost 7 bases, V lost 0 bases, and 5 bases had no gene match. The CDR3 extends over 14 amino acids. The CDR3 coding sequence is TGCGCCAGCAGCCAAGAGCCGGGGGGTCTGACCCAGTACTTC. Translating gives CASSQEPGGLTQYF.

This chain uses TRBV5-5 with TRBJ2-1, with 8 bases aligning to TRBD1. There are 18 residues in the CDR3. CDR1 is SGHKS, CDR2 YYEKEE, per germline (reference sequence). Trimming at V came to 1 base and at J to 5 bases, leaving 14 bases not matched to a gene. The CDR3 DNA reads TGTGCCAGCAGCTTGTACCTGACAGGGGATGTTACCGACAATGAGCAGTTCTTC. It translates to CASSLYLTGDVTDNEQFF.

The CDR3: CASSVDILGELFF. In DNA, the CDR3 is TGTGCCAGCAGCGTAGACATTTTGGGGGAGCTGTTTTTT. The rearrangement links TRBV9 to TRBJ2-2; D is unclear. CDR1 and CDR2 from the germline V gene are SGDLS and YYNGEE. Trimming removed 0 bases from V and 8 bases from J, with 8 bases in between. This CDR3 is 13 amino acids long.

This sequence joins TRBV7-9 and TRBJ2-5, with 9 positions matching TRBD2. The CDR3 spans 16 residues. Germline V gives CDR1 SEHNR, CDR2 FQNEAQ (reference sequence). V dropped 5 bases and J dropped 5; count of bases not matched to a gene: 12. Written as DNA, the CDR3 is TGTGCCAGCAGCCCATCTTTTAGCGGGAGCGTCGAGACCCAGTACTTC. It encodes CASSPSFSGSVETQYF.

The chain couples TRBV5-1 to TRBJ2-7; D remains unclear. The CDR3 is 13 residues long. Germline CDR1 reads SGHRS; CDR2 reads YFSETQ. The V end lost 0 bases, the J end lost 6 bases, and 10 bases lay between the germline ends. The CDR3 here is CASSLVLSGEQYF. CDR3 sequence (DNA): TGCGCCAGCAGCTTGGTTCTTAGTGGCGAGCAGTACTTC.

The CDR3 spells CASSIRQSNTEAFF. CDR3 nucleotides: TGTGCCAGCAGTATCCGACAGAGTAACACTGAAGCTTTCTTT. V gene TRBV6-1 combines with J gene TRBJ1-1, with D tentatively TRBD1 (5 bases). This CDR3 has 14 residues. V was clipped by 5 bases and J by 2 bases, with 12 bases between them. Germline V gene data show CDR1 as MNHNS and CDR2 as SASEGT.

The V and J genes are TRBV7-2 and TRBJ2-7, with 11 bases aligning to TRBD1. Germline V lookup: CDR1 SGHTA, CDR2 FQGNSA. The V gene end was trimmed by 3 bases and the J gene end by 6 bases; junction bases not matched to a gene: 4. The CDR3 runs 14 residues. The CDR3 DNA reads TGTGCCAGCAGCTTCGGGACAGGGGGTCGCGAGCAGTACTTC. Protein sequence: CASSFGTGGREQYF.

The gene calls are TRBV5-4 and TRBJ2-2, with TRBD2 as a possible D gene (5 bases). Between the trimmed V and J ends, which lost 1 base and 5 bases, there was a span of 9 bases. Germline lookup yields CDR1 SGHNT and CDR2 YYREEE (reference sequence). The CDR3 extends over 14 amino acids. DNA of the CDR3: TGTGCCAGCAGCTTGCGAGGGCATACCGGGGAGCTGTTTTTT. Protein: CASSLRGHTGELFF.

The DNA for the CDR3 is TGTGCCAGCAGTTGGAGGGGGGGTAGTGGCTACACCTTC. The encoded protein is CASSWRGGSGYTF. V gene TRBV6-9 combines with J gene TRBJ1-2; a possible D gene is TRBD1 (6 bases). The length of the CDR3 is 13 residues. V shed 4 bases and J shed 7 bases, with 13 bases lying between them. Germline loops: CDR1 MNHGY, CDR2 SVAAGI.

This chain uses TRBV5-4 with TRBJ2-2; 7 nucleotides match TRBD1. This CDR3 is 14 amino acids long. CDR1 is SGHNT and CDR2 is YYREEE in the germline V gene (reference sequence). V trimming: 4 bases; J trimming: 5 bases; junction bases outside the gene matches: 5. The CDR3 DNA reads as TGTGCCAGCAGCCCAGGGGGAAGAACCGGGGAGCTGTTTTTT. Amino acids: CASSPGGRTGELFF.

V usage is TRBV7-9 and J usage is TRBJ2-2; D perhaps matches TRBD1 (6 bases). From germline, CDR1 is SEHNR and CDR2 FQNEAQ (reference sequence). CDR3 size: 15 residues. The V end was cut by 2 bases, the J end by 5 bases, with 12 bases between. CDR3 in amino acids: CASSLKQGWTGELFF. Here the CDR3 DNA reads TGTGCCAGCAGCTTAAAACAGGGATGGACCGGGGAGCTGTTTTTT.

The J gene is TRBJ2-7, the V gene TRBV7-9; 8 bases map to TRBD1. CDR1 SEHNR and CDR2 FQNEAQ come from the germline V gene (reference sequence). The CDR3 extends over 15 amino acids. V trimming: 5 bases; J trimming: 3 bases; junction bases outside the gene matches: 9. Here the CDR3 DNA reads TGTGCCAGCAGCCCGCCAGACAGGGGTGACTACGAGCAGTACTTC. Translated: CASSPPDRGDYEQYF.

The chain employs TRBV25-1 and TRBJ1-2; 7 bases map to TRBD1. V shed 3 bases, J shed 4 bases, and the junction held 2 bases outside the gene matches. This CDR3 has 13 amino acids. The germline V gene encodes CDR1 MGHDK and CDR2 SYGVNS. The CDR3 region is CASSEGTVYGYTF. CDR3 DNA sequence: TGTGCCAGCAGTGAGGGGACAGTCTATGGCTACACCTTC.

J is TRBJ2-7 and V is TRBV11-2; TRBD2 matches at 9 bases. The junction had 6 bases not matched to a gene; V was cut back by 6 bases and J by 3 bases. Germline CDR1 reads SGHAT; CDR2 reads FQNNGV. The CDR3 runs to 14 residues. CDR3 DNA: TGTGCCAGCAGTTATAGCGGGAGTGGCTACGAGCAGTACTTC. As protein: CASSYSGSGYEQYF. The entire variable domain, with the rest obtained from reference TRBV11-2 and TRBJ2-7, is as follows: EAGVAQSPRYKIIEKRQSVAFWCNPISGHATLYWYQQILGQGPKLLIQFQNNGVVDDSQLPKDRFSAERLKGVDSTLKIQPAKLEDSAVYLCASSYSGSGYEQYFGPGTRLTVT.

The chain links TRBV5-6 to TRBJ2-3; the match to TRBD2 covers 10 bases. J was trimmed by 6 bases and V by 7 bases; bases with no gene match: 17. In germline, CDR1 is SGHDT, CDR2 YYEEEE. There are 17 residues in the CDR3. The CDR3 reads CASRDFEKREGRDTQYF. The CDR3 nucleotides read TGTGCCAGCCGGGACTTCGAGAAGCGGGAGGGCAGGGATACGCAGTATTTT. The variable domain in full, completed from reference TRBV5-6 and TRBJ2-3, reads DAGVTQSPTHLIKTRGQQVTLRCSPKSGHDTVSWYQQALGQGPQFIFQYYEEEERQRGNFPDRFSGHQFPNYSSELNVNALLLGDSALYLCASRDFEKREGRDTQYFGPGTRLTVL.

This clone was counted a few times. The chain carries TRBV7-3 and TRBJ2-1; the match to TRBD1 covers 7 bases. Per the germline V gene, CDR1 is SGHTA and CDR2 is FQGTGA. The CDR3 sequence is 13 residues long. V dropped 4 bases and J dropped 6; count of bases not matched to a gene: 3. Here the CDR3 DNA reads TGTGCCAGCAGCTCCTACAGGGGCAATGAGCAGTTCTTC. Translation: CASSSYRGNEQFF.

The chain uses TRBV7-9 and TRBJ1-2; 7 nucleotides match TRBD1. The trim removed 3 bases at V and 6 bases at J, leaving 16 bases unmatched. Germline V gene sequence: CDR1 SEHNR, CDR2 FQNEAQ (reference sequence). CDR3 length: 17 residues. CDR3 sequence reads: CASSFNRGQTIGDGYTF. DNA of the CDR3: TGTGCCAGCAGCTTCAATAGGGGACAGACAATAGGAGATGGCTACACCTTC. The full variable domain, completed using reference TRBV7-9 and TRBJ1-2, is DTGVSQNPRHKITKRGQNVTFRCDPISEHNRLYWYRQTLGQGPEFLTYFQNEAQLEKSRLLSDRFSAERPKGSFSTLEIQRTEQGDSAMYLCASSFNRGQTIGDGYTFGSGTRLTVV.

This clone was seen a single time. The germline gene is not matched at one end of the junction; a read error may be the cause. The V gene is TRBV29-1, the J gene TRBJ1-2; TRBD1 might be the D (6 bases). The CDR3 contains 9 residues. Germline CDR1 is SQVTM and CDR2 is ANQGSEA. In nucleotides, the CDR3 is TGCAGCGGGACCGACAGGCGATTATTC. Protein sequence: CSGTDRRLF. The full variable domain, rest sourced from reference TRBV29-1 and TRBJ1-2, is SAVISQKPSRDICQRGTSLTIQCQVDSQVTMMFWYRQQPGQSLTLIATANQGSEATYESGFVIDKFPISRPNLTFSTLTVSNMSPEDSSIYLCSGTDRRLFGSGTRLTVV.

J is TRBJ2-5 and V is TRBV5-1; 7 nucleotides match TRBD1. CDR1 SGHRS and CDR2 YFSETQ come from the germline V gene. The CDR3 consists of 15 residues. The V and J ends lost 0 bases and 5 bases, in that order; junction bases with no gene match: 7. Here the CDR3 reads CASSLADRAMETQYF. For the CDR3, the DNA is TGCGCCAGCAGCTTGGCCGACAGGGCGATGGAGACCCAGTACTTC.

This sequence joins TRBV6-6 and TRBJ1-5, with D perhaps matching TRBD1 (6 bases). CDR3 length: 15 residues. Germline V lookup: CDR1 MNHNY, CDR2 SVGAGI (reference sequence). Trimming shortened V by 4 bases and J by 4 bases, and 14 bases separated the two germline ends. CDR3: CASSWDPQGNQPQHF. CDR3 bases: TGTGCCAGCAGTTGGGATCCACAGGGAAATCAGCCCCAGCATTTT.